This entry concerns a single T cell receptor beta chain. This entry belongs to a study of blood T cell repertoires in COVID-19. On the study more broadly: PBMCs, B-cell-depleted T cells, or T cells were the source of the cDNA or gDNA that made up the material.

In the authors' workflow: Amplification with reference gene primers provided the estimates of nucleated cell counts. TCRdb's table, derived via immunoSEQ multiplex PCR, lists solely in-frame clones and lacks some. The V and J calls and clone size were taken over from that table, and D and trimming were inferred from the DNA. The sample has 350,000 to 450,000 clones, 75% to 90% seen once. The CDR3 loop spans 14 amino acids. Germline V gene data show CDR1 as SNHLY and CDR2 as FYNNEI. Trimming took off 7 bases at V and 7 bases at J, with 20 bases between the two ends. The chain combines TRBV2 with TRBJ2-7, with TRBD1 as a possible D gene (6 bases). Input material: peripheral blood. This TCR was recovered from a woman in her late teens or twenties with acute or convalescent COVID-19. CDR3 sequence reads: CASTNNPGAWEQYF. CDR3 in DNA: TGTGCCAGCACCAACAATCCAGGGGCCTGGGAGCAGTACTTC.